The 9 T cell receptor beta chains below all came from one sample that was sequenced in a study of T cells in Graves' hyperthyroidism and ophthalmopathy. There were TCR beta CDR3 regions amplified from RNA transcripts. First-round RT-PCR targeting the TCR CDR3 was performed with the HTBI primer set. TCRdb reanalysed the multiplex PCR reads using MiXCR and keeps one entry per CDR3 protein. The sample carries 600,000 to 800,000 distinct CDR3 sequences, around 40% recorded once. The sequenced sample was blood. These receptor sequences come from a woman aged 40-49 years with Graves' hyperthyroidism.

This clonotype was recorded a few times. The chain recombines TRBV27 with TRBJ1-5, with D tentatively TRBD1 (5 bases). From germline, CDR1 is MNHEY and CDR2 SMNVEV (reference sequence). The ends were cut back, 6 bases at V and 7 bases at J, with 16 bases in the middle. The CDR3 spans 14 residues. CDR3 sequence: CASRQATKNQPQHF. CDR3 sequence (DNA): TGTGCCAGCAGACAGGCAACTAAGAACCAGCCCCAGCATTTT.

The gene calls are TRBV11-1 and TRBJ1-2; D might be TRBD1 (5 bases). V was trimmed by 5 bases and J by 2 bases, leaving 9 bases between them. The germline V gene encodes CDR1 SGHAT and CDR2 FQDESV (reference sequence). The CDR3 covers 13 residues. The CDR3 region has the DNA TGTGCCAGCAGCGCAGGGTTCAACTATGGCTACACCTTC. Residues: CASSAGFNYGYTF.

The chain couples TRBV10-3 to TRBJ1-4, with TRBD1 matching 8 bases. CDR3 size: 13 residues. The germline V gene has CDR1 ENHRY and CDR2 SYGVKD. J gave up 5 bases and V 10 bases, and 6 bases lay outside the gene matches. The CDR3 DNA is TGTGCCACCCAGGACAGGGTAAATGAAAAACTGTTTTTT. Protein product: CATQDRVNEKLFF.

This clonotype has only a few counts. The chain recombines TRBV11-2 with TRBJ2-6, with a weak D call TRBD1 (7 bases). The germline V gene has CDR1 SGHAT and CDR2 FQNNGV. The CDR3 is 18 residues long. V was pared by 5 bases and J by 4 bases, with 21 bases between. CDR3 protein: CASSPRITGAGGANVLTF. The CDR3 nucleotides read TGTGCCAGCAGCCCAAGGATCACAGGGGCGGGGGGGGCCAACGTCCTGACTTTC.

This rearrangement joins TRBV19 to TRBJ1-5, with 9 bases aligning to TRBD1. The germline CDR1 and CDR2 sequences are LNHDA and SQIVND (reference sequence). The CDR3 totals 17 residues. V shed 5 bases and J 0 bases; nucleotides not matched to a gene: 8. CDR3 region: CASSPNRGPYSNQPQHF. The CDR3 DNA is TGTGCCAGTAGTCCAAACAGGGGGCCGTATAGCAATCAGCCCCAGCATTTT. The variable domain in full, completed from reference TRBV19 and TRBJ1-5, reads DGGITQSPKYLFRKEGQNVTLSCEQNLNHDAMYWYRQDPGQGLRLIYYSQIVNDFQKGDIAEGYSVSREKKESFPLTVTSAQKNPTAFYLCASSPNRGPYSNQPQHFGDGTRLSIL.

At least ten counts were recorded for this clonotype. V and J are TRBV7-9 and TRBJ1-2; weak D call: TRBD1 (6 bases). Germline CDR1 is SEHNR and CDR2 is FQNEAQ (reference sequence). Trimming removed 4 bases from V and 5 bases from J, with 8 bases in between. The CDR3 totals 12 residues. The CDR3 sequence: CASSSDRYGYTF. In nucleotides, the CDR3 is TGTGCCAGCAGCTCGGACAGATATGGCTACACCTTC.

V usage is TRBV29-1 and J usage is TRBJ2-5; D is unresolved. The germline V gene encodes CDR1 SQVTM and CDR2 ANQGSEA. This CDR3 spans 10 amino acids. V lost 8 bases and J lost 9, with 13 bases in between. The CDR3 bases are TGCAGCCCTTCGACCTTATCCCAGTACTTC. It specifies CSPSTLSQYF. The full variable domain, its missing parts supplied by reference TRBV29-1 and TRBJ2-5, is SAVISQKPSRDICQRGTSLTIQCQVDSQVTMMFWYRQQPGQSLTLIATANQGSEATYESGFVIDKFPISRPNLTFSTLTVSNMSPEDSSIYLCSPSTLSQYFGPGTRLLVL.

V and J are TRBV20-1 and TRBJ1-6; D not certain. The CDR3 sequence is 14 residues long. The V end lost 6 bases, the J end lost 0 bases, and 9 bases lay between the germline ends. Germline V gene sequence: CDR1 DFQATT, CDR2 SNEGSKA (reference sequence). The CDR3 DNA is TGCAGTGCCGACCTGAGCTCCTATAATTCACCCCTCCACTTT. Encoded protein: CSADLSSYNSPLHF.

This clonotype has ten or more counts. V is TRBV7-2 and J is TRBJ1-5; D unresolved. Germline V CDR1 and CDR2: SGHTA, FQGNSA. V shed 5 bases and J shed 5 bases, with 10 bases lying between them. The CDR3 consists of 13 residues. As DNA, the CDR3 is TGTGCCAGCAGCATCGACGGCGATCAGCCCCAGCATTTT. Its translation: CASSIDGDQPQHF. Using reference TRBV7-2 and TRBJ1-5 for the parts outside the CDR3, the full variable domain is GAGVSQSPSNKVTEKGKDVELRCDPISGHTALYWYRQSLGQGLEFLIYFQGNSAPDKSGLPSDRFSAERTGGSVSTLTIQRTQQEDSAVYLCASSIDGDQPQHFGDGTRLSIL.